This TCR beta chain appears in the sequencing data of a study of T cell responses to AZD1222 COVID-19 vaccine. V dropped 5 bases and J dropped 2 bases, with 6 bases sitting between them. The V gene's germline CDR1 is SGHNT and CDR2 YENEEA. The CDR3 spans 13 residues. Repertoires were generated with immunoSEQ multiplex PCR, while TCRdb's copy carries only in-frame clones and drops some. The data contain 100,000 to 120,000 clones, 88% of them singletons. The clonotype originates from an adult in good health. The chain uses TRBV11-3 and TRBJ2-2; D not resolved. The sequences come from peripheral blood, collected on day 0 of AZD1222 vaccination. As DNA, the CDR3 is TGTGCCAGCAGCCCGAGTAACACCGGGGAGCTGTTTTTT. It encodes CASSPSNTGELFF. Supplemented by reference TRBV11-3 and TRBJ2-2, the full variable domain reads EAGVVQSPRYKIIEKKQPVAFWCNPISGHNTLYWYLQNLGQGPELLIRYENEEAVDDSQLPKDRFSAERLKGVDSTLKIQPAELGDSAVYLCASSPSNTGELFFGEGSRLTVL.